The clone carrying this T cell receptor (beta chain) was detected only once. Its antigen is not known. This CDR3 comprises 13 residues. The V and J ends lost 5 bases and 4 bases, in that order; junction bases with no gene match: 2. Germline V gene sequence: CDR1 KGHSH, CDR2 LQKENI. This record belongs to a study of PD-1 blockade in classical Hodgkin lymphoma. Findings of the study overall: Nothing has yet pinned down what causes the repertoire differences, possibly disease activity or prior therapy. Newly diagnosed and completely responding patients shared comparable baseline diversity.

Using immunoSEQ multiplex PCR, the repertoire was profiled, and TCRdb retains in-frame clones only, with some absent. The sample has around 20,000 clones, roughly 70% seen once; the top ten hold 15% to 20%. Time point given: cycle 4 day 1 (C4D1), after less than 7 weeks of nivolumab. Every patient was affected by relapse after autologous stem cell transplantation, while exposure to brentuximab vedotin was not uniform. This specimen was peripheral blood mononuclear cells (PBMCs), taken before the fourth cycle of nivolumab. The clonotype was recovered from a human donor with classical Hodgkin lymphoma. The rearrangement links TRBV18 to TRBJ2-3; 8 bases match TRBD2. The CDR3 here is CASSGGGSDTQYF. In DNA, the CDR3 is TGTGCCAGCTCAGGCGGGGGGTCAGATACGCAGTATTTT.